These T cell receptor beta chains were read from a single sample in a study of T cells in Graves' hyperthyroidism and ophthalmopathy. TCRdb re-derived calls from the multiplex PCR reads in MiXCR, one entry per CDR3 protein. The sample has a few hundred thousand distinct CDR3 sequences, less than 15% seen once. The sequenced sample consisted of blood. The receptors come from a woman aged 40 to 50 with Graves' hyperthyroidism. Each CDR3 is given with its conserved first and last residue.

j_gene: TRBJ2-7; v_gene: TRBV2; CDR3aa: CASSVGLAGPEQYF
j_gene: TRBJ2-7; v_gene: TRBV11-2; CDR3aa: CASSLDGTPPTYEQYF
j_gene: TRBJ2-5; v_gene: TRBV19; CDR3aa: CATRAGNLETQYF
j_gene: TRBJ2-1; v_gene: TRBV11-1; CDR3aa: CASSWRDLGSYNEQFF
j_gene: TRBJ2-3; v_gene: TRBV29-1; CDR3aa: CSVEGGEDTQYF
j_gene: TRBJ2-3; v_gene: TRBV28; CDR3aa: CASSPGTSGSLSLFYTQYF
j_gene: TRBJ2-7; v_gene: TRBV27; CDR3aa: CASGGRGPLEQYF
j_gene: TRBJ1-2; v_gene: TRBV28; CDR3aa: CASRLTDYGYTF
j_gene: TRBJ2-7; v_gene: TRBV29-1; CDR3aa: CSVGDSRNYEQYF
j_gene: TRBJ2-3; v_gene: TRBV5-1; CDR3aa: CASSLALQGPFPDTQYF
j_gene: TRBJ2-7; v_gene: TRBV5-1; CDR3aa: CASSLVNAGDEQYF
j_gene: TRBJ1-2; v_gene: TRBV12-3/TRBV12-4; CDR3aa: CASSFRDRDYTF
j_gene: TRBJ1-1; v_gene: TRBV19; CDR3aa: CASSPQGFGTEAFF
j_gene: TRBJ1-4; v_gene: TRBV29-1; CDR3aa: CSVGDEKLFF
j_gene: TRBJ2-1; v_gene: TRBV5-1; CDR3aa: CASSPTGISYNEQFF
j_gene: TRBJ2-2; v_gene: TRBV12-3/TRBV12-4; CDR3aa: CASGLDGFTGELFF
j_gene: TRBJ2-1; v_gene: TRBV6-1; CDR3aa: CASSQRTSGRNEQFF
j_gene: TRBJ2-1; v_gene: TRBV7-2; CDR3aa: CASSSQARVGGDEQFF
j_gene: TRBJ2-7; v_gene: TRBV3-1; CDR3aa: CASSQGGLAGPYEQYF
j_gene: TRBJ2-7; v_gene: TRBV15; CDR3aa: CATSGDSPIMGSYEQYF
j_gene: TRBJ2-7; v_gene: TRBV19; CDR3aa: CASSIFQGYEQYF
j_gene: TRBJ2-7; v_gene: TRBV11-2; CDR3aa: CASSGRGTGPAYEQYF
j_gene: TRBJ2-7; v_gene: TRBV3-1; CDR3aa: CASSQGSDGYEQYF
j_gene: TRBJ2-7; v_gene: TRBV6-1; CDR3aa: CASSRDRVHEQYF
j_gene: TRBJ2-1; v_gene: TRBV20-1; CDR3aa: CSAKYTANNEQFF
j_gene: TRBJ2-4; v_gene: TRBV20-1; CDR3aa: CSARDRWLAKNIQYF
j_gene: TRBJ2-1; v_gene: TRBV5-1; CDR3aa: CASSLEGTSGRSLLYNEQFF
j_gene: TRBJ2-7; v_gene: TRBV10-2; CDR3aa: CASSGGLVAVEQYF
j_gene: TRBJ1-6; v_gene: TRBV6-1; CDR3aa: CASSEARAAGSYNSPLHF
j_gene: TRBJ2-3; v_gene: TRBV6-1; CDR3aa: CASSEHLRDTQYF
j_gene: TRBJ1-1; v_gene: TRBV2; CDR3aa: CASGDRGLTEAFF
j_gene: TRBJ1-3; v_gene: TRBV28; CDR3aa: CASTSQNTIYF
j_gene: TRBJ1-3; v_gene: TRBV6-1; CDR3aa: CASSELNGNTIYF
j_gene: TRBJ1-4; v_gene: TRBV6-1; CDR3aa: CASRIGIGSEKLFF
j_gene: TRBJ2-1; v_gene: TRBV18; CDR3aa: CASSSGTPGSYNEQFF
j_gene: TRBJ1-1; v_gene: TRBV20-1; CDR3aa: CSARRALNTEAFF
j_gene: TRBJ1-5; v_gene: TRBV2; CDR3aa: CASSVDRGGQPQHF